This is a list of T cell receptor beta chains from one sample in a study of cytomegalovirus exposure and HLA in healthy donors. Produced via immunoSEQ multiplex PCR; TCRdb's table is partial and in-frame only. The table includes more than 150,000 clones, roughly 84% detected once. The sample comprised PBMCs. The receptors shown here come from a woman aged 18-35 years in good health and CMV-seronegative. Each CDR3 is given with its conserved first and last residue. The order of the fields is clone size, CDR3 length, V gene, D gene, J gene, CDR3 protein, CDR3 DNA. The D gene is left open where the match is weak. Part of the rows lack a size; the others show once, few, many or a class for expanded clones.

.	15	TRBV19	.	TRBJ2-1	CASTTTPLKSNEQFF	TGTGCCAGTACCACCACCCCGCTGAAGAGCAATGAGCAGTTCTTC
.	15	TRBV27	TRBD1	TRBJ1-3	CASSLDRGAGNTIYF	TGTGCCAGCAGTTTAGACAGGGGTGCTGGAAACACCATATATTTT
.	14	TRBV27	.	TRBJ2-1	CASSLSLIVPEQFF	TGTGCCAGCAGTTTATCGCTAATTGTTCCTGAGCAGTTCTTC
.	14	TRBV29-1	.	TRBJ1-1	CSVARSMAVDEAFF	TGCAGCGTGGCGCGAAGCATGGCGGTAGATGAAGCTTTCTTT
.	13	TRBV7-2	.	TRBJ1-2	CASSLVQPYGYTF	TGTGCCAGCAGCTTAGTACAGCCCTATGGCTACACCTTC
.	12	TRBV28	.	TRBJ1-5	CASGDTHQPQHF	TGTGCCTCAGGGGATACCCATCAGCCCCAGCATTTT
.	14	TRBV29-1	.	TRBJ2-7	CSAVRLDQSYEQYF	TGCAGCGCAGTGAGACTGGATCAATCCTACGAGCAGTACTTC
once	14	TRBV9	TRBD2	TRBJ2-7	CASSFGGRAHEQYF	TGTGCCAGCAGCTTCGGCGGGAGGGCCCACGAGCAGTACTTC
.	16	TRBV11-2	.	TRBJ2-5	CASSQLWGEYQETQYF	TGTGCCAGCAGCCAATTGTGGGGGGAATACCAAGAGACCCAGTACTTC
.	15	TRBV6-5	TRBD2	TRBJ2-1	CASRQGLAGGNEQFF	TGTGCCAGCAGACAGGGACTAGCGGGGGGGAATGAGCAGTTCTTC
.	16	TRBV7-2	.	TRBJ1-2	CASSLVMAQGNYGYTF	TGTGCCAGCAGCTTAGTGATGGCGCAGGGAAACTATGGCTACACCTTC
.	15	TRBV5-1	TRBD1	TRBJ1-2	CASSLLLGQGYGYTF	TGCGCCAGCAGCTTGTTGTTGGGACAGGGCTATGGCTACACCTTC
.	14	TRBV6-5	TRBD1	TRBJ1-1	CATRLTGANTEAFF	TGTGCCACCCGACTAACAGGGGCGAACACTGAAGCTTTCTTT
.	15	TRBV5-1	.	TRBJ1-6	CASSLQGQYNSPLHF	TGCGCCAGCAGCTTGCAGGGGCAATATAATTCACCCCTCCACTTT
few	14	TRBV11-2	.	TRBJ2-1	CASSPRTPSDEQFF	TGTGCCAGCAGCCCGAGGACTCCCTCGGATGAGCAGTTCTTC
.	15	TRBV5-4	.	TRBJ2-1	CASSFLESSYNEQFF	TGTGCCAGCAGCTTCTTAGAGAGCTCCTACAATGAGCAGTTCTTC
few	14	TRBV27	.	TRBJ2-5	CASSRQWTEETQYF	TGTGCCAGCAGTCGGCAGTGGACAGAAGAGACCCAGTACTTC
.	14	TRBV19	.	TRBJ2-3	CASSPTGNTDTQYF	TGTGCCAGTAGTCCGACGGGAAACACAGATACGCAGTATTTT
.	15	TRBV19	TRBD1	TRBJ1-1	CASLLIGQGPTEAFF	TGTGCCAGCCTCTTGATAGGACAGGGGCCCACTGAAGCTTTCTTT
.	16	TRBV28	.	TRBJ1-2	CASSSLGAVLNYGYTF	TGTGCCAGCAGTTCACTAGGCGCAGTGCTTAACTATGGCTACACCTTC
.	15	TRBV7-6	TRBD2	TRBJ2-7	CASSPGGTASYEQYF	TGTGCCAGCAGCCCCGGGGGGACTGCCTCCTACGAGCAGTACTTC
once	10	TRBV2	.	TRBJ2-1	CHLGPDEQFF	TGTCACCTGGGCCCCGATGAGCAGTTCTTC
.	14	TRBV7-9	.	TRBJ1-2	CASSPREGEGGYTF	TGTGCCAGCAGCCCACGTGAAGGGGAGGGTGGCTACACCTTC
.	17	TRBV11-2	.	TRBJ1-5	CASSLGAGASISQPQHF	TGTGCCAGCAGCTTAGGGGCAGGGGCCAGCATAAGTCAGCCCCAGCATTTT
once	13	TRBV5-1	.	TRBJ2-7	CASSFQTSYEQYF	TGCGCCAGCAGCTTTCAAACTTCCTACGAGCAGTACTTC